A selection of T cell receptor beta chains follows, all from one sample in a study of siplizumab effects on memory and regulatory T cells. Profiling relied on immunoSEQ multiplex PCR, and the TCRdb table lists in-frame clones only, not all of them. The data hold 100,000 or so clones, with roughly 91% observed a single time. Sequenced input: CD4+ T cells sorted from blood. These receptors all come from a human donor in good health. The CDR3 runs from the conserved cysteine through the conserved F or W. The order of the fields is D gene, J gene, clone size, V gene, CDR3 length, CDR3 DNA, CDR3 protein. D genes are given only for firm matches. Not all rows give a size; the values are once, few, many and, for expanded clones, a class.

d_call: TRBD2; j_call: TRBJ2-1; clone_size: NA; v_call: TRBV5-6; cdr3_length: 15; cdr3_nt: TGTGCCAGCAGCTGGGGACTAGCGAACTACAATGAGCAGTTCTTC; cdr3_aa: CASSWGLANYNEQFF
d_call: TRBD1; j_call: TRBJ1-1; clone_size: once; v_call: TRBV7-2; cdr3_length: 14; cdr3_nt: TGTGCCAGCAGCCAAAGGACAGGGGGCACTGAAGCTTTCTTT; cdr3_aa: CASSQRTGGTEAFF
d_call: NA; j_call: TRBJ1-4; clone_size: NA; v_call: TRBV27; cdr3_length: 13; cdr3_nt: TGTGCCAGCAAGATTCAGGGAAATGAAAAACTGTTTTTT; cdr3_aa: CASKIQGNEKLFF
d_call: NA; j_call: TRBJ1-1; clone_size: NA; v_call: TRBV14; cdr3_length: 17; cdr3_nt: TGTGCCAGCAGCCAAGTAAAGGGCTCGACAGCTAACACTGAAGCTTTCTTT; cdr3_aa: CASSQVKGSTANTEAFF
d_call: NA; j_call: TRBJ2-1; clone_size: NA; v_call: TRBV6-6; cdr3_length: 13; cdr3_nt: TGTGCCAGCAGCCCCCGGCTAGTACATGAGCAGTTCTTC; cdr3_aa: CASSPRLVHEQFF
d_call: NA; j_call: TRBJ1-1; clone_size: NA; v_call: TRBV7-8; cdr3_length: 14; cdr3_nt: TGTGCCAGCAGCCTCCGTGGGGGGGGCACTGAAGCTTTCTTT; cdr3_aa: CASSLRGGGTEAFF
d_call: TRBD1; j_call: TRBJ2-3; clone_size: once; v_call: TRBV11-2; cdr3_length: 15; cdr3_nt: TGTGCCAGCAGCCACCGGGACAGGGACGGCGGTACGCAGTATTTT; cdr3_aa: CASSHRDRDGGTQYF
d_call: TRBD1; j_call: TRBJ1-4; clone_size: NA; v_call: TRBV6-5; cdr3_length: 11; cdr3_nt: TGTGCCAGCAGCTCCAGGGGGGCACTGTTTTTT; cdr3_aa: CASSSRGALFF
d_call: TRBD1; j_call: TRBJ2-4; clone_size: NA; v_call: TRBV5-1; cdr3_length: 15; cdr3_nt: TGCGCCAGCAAAATACTAACCGGGACAGGGAACCCCCAGTACTTC; cdr3_aa: CASKILTGTGNPQYF
d_call: NA; j_call: TRBJ2-5; clone_size: NA; v_call: TRBV5-4; cdr3_length: 14; cdr3_nt: TGTGCCAGCAGCTCCCAGGGGCCGCAAGAGACCCAGTACTTC; cdr3_aa: CASSSQGPQETQYF
d_call: TRBD1; j_call: TRBJ2-7; clone_size: once; v_call: TRBV27; cdr3_length: 14; cdr3_nt: TGTGCCAGCAGTTCTCGACAGGGGGTGGGGGAGCAGTACTTC; cdr3_aa: CASSSRQGVGEQYF